This T cell receptor (beta chain) stems from a study of blood T cell repertoires in COVID-19. This CDR3 has 13 amino acids. Germline V gene lookup returns CDR1 SGHVS and CDR2 FNYEAQ. V lost 8 bases and J lost 0, with 9 bases in between. Authors' processing steps: For nucleated cells, counts were estimated from reference gene primer amplification. The table came from immunoSEQ multiplex PCR; TCRdb's copy has only in-frame clones and leaves some out. The V and J calls and the clone size are those of that table, but D and trimming were determined from the DNA. The data contain 250,000 to 300,000 clones, approximately 81% of them singletons.

This receptor was taken from a woman in her sixties with active or convalescent COVID-19. The V gene is TRBV7-6, the J gene TRBJ2-3, with a weak D call TRBD2 (5 bases). The material sequenced was peripheral blood. CDR3 in DNA: TGTGCCAGCCGGAGGAGTAGCACAGATACGCAGTATTTT. It codes for CASRRSSTDTQYF.